The subject of this entry is one TCR beta chain. This record comes from a study of blood T cell repertoires in COVID-19. The wider study: The cDNA or gDNA used as material had been derived from T cells, B-cell-depleted T cells, or PBMCs.

Measured with immunoSEQ multiplex PCR; TCRdb has only the in-frame clones, and not every one. The sample has 260,000 or so clones, 88% seen once. This clonotype originated in a young man with active or convalescent COVID-19. The sequenced sample consisted of peripheral blood.

The CDR3 reads CASSPGPSGNTGELFF. CDR3 sequence (DNA): TGTGCCAGCAGCCCCGGGCCTAGCGGAAACACCGGGGAGCTGTTTTTT. The chain recombines TRBV7-6 with TRBJ2-2; 7 bases are a match to TRBD2. The V gene's germline CDR1 is SGHVS and CDR2 FNYEAQ. With V trimmed by 5 bases and J by 2 bases, 8 bases remained unmatched. The CDR3 is 16 residues long.